These T cell receptor beta chains were read from a single sample in a study of radiotherapy plus CTLA-4 blockade in lung cancer. Sequencing used immunoSEQ multiplex PCR; TCRdb keeps in-frame clones, though not all of them. The table includes 80,000 to 100,000 clones, around 74% detected once. The sequences come from peripheral blood, collected from a patient treated with radiotherapy plus ipilimumab. These receptors all stem from a human donor with non-small cell lung cancer who had a partial response to radiotherapy plus ipilimumab. Some clones in this sample may be carry-over from other donors' samples. Both conserved end residues are part of each CDR3. A D gene is named only where the DNA matches it firmly. Expanded clones get a size class; other rows say once, few or many, or leave the size out.

CDR3aa,CDR3nt,v_gene,abundance,j_gene,d_gene
CASSKVSGTSGRCSYEQYF,TGTGCCAGCAGCAAAGTTTCTGGGACTAGCGGGAGGTGTTCCTACGAGCAGTACTTC,TRBV21-1,-,TRBJ2-7,-
CASSLSRGPEETQYF,TGTGCCAGCAGCCTTTCAAGGGGGCCGGAGGAGACCCAGTACTTC,TRBV6-1,few,TRBJ2-5,TRBD1
CASSDTGQGINGYTF,TGCGCCAGCAGTGATACGGGACAGGGGATCAATGGCTACACCTTC,TRBV10-2,-,TRBJ1-2,TRBD1
CASTWSGRTGELFF,TGTGCCAGCACCTGGAGCGGGCGCACCGGGGAGCTGTTTTTT,TRBV2,once,TRBJ2-2,-
CSVLYTSGETQYF,TGCAGCGTGTTATACACCTCGGGGGAGACCCAGTACTTC,TRBV29-1,-,TRBJ2-5,-
CASSLDFQLAAVNTGELFF,TGTGCCAGCAGCTTAGATTTCCAACTAGCGGCAGTGAACACCGGGGAGCTGTTTTTT,TRBV11-2,-,TRBJ2-2,TRBD2
CASSLGGTATGIYEKLFF,TGCGCCAGCAGCTTGGGGGGGACAGCGACGGGAATATATGAAAAACTGTTTTTT,TRBV5-1,-,TRBJ1-4,TRBD1
CASSAIGTSGSVAYNEQFF,TGTGCCAGCTCCGCAATTGGGACTAGCGGGAGCGTCGCCTACAATGAGCAGTTCTTC,TRBV18,-,TRBJ2-1,TRBD2
CASKSLNQPQHF,TGTGCCAGCAAATCGTTGAATCAGCCCCAGCATTTT,TRBV6-1,once,TRBJ1-5,-
CASSLGLVRETQYF,TGTGCCAGCAGCTTAGGACTAGTAAGAGAGACCCAGTACTTC,TRBV7-6,-,TRBJ2-5,-
CASSSAGVGEKLFF,TGTGCCAGCAGCTCCGCGGGGGTCGGAGAAAAACTGTTTTTT,TRBV28,-,TRBJ1-4,-
CASSQEWRVNQPQHF,TGTGCCAGCAGCCAAGAATGGCGGGTTAATCAGCCCCAGCATTTT,TRBV4-2,-,TRBJ1-5,-
CASSRGEGPGANVLTF,TGTGCCAGCAGCAGAGGTGAGGGTCCTGGGGCCAACGTCCTGACTTTC,TRBV9,-,TRBJ2-6,-
CASSEGQLNTEAFF,TGTGCCAGCAGCGAAGGACAGCTGAACACTGAAGCTTTCTTT,TRBV6-5,-,TRBJ1-1,-
CASSQDWTAFETQYF,TGCGCCAGCAGCCAAGACTGGACAGCTTTCGAGACCCAGTACTTC,TRBV4-1,-,TRBJ2-5,-
CASSLAPSGQHEQFF,TGTGCCAGCAGCTTAGCGCCGAGCGGGCAGCATGAGCAGTTCTTC,TRBV7-2,-,TRBJ2-1,-
CASSPLAGGSNTDTQYF,TGTGCCAGCAGTCCTCTAGCGGGAGGGTCCAACACAGATACGCAGTATTTT,TRBV28,few,TRBJ2-3,TRBD2
CASSPQGGKTRSTEAFF,TGTGCCAGCTCACCACAAGGGGGAAAAACTCGGAGCACTGAAGCTTTCTTT,TRBV18,-,TRBJ1-1,-
CASSVDWTSNYGYTF,TGTGCCAGCAGCGTAGATTGGACTTCTAACTATGGCTACACCTTC,TRBV9,-,TRBJ1-2,-
CASSLDGQRNTGELFF,TGCGCCAGCAGCTTGGATGGACAGAGGAACACCGGGGAGCTGTTTTTT,TRBV5-1,once,TRBJ2-2,-
CSVDDFNCGYTF,TGCAGCGTAGATGACTTCAACTGTGGCTACACCTTC,TRBV29-1,-,TRBJ1-2,-
CAISESSGGNQPQHF,TGTGCCATCAGTGAGTCTTCAGGGGGCAATCAGCCCCAGCATTTT,TRBV10-3,few,TRBJ1-5,-
CASSDSTGWGYTF,TGTGCCAGCAGTGACTCGACAGGGTGGGGCTACACCTTC,TRBV6-4,-,TRBJ1-2,TRBD1
CASGRRGSYNEQFF,TGTGCCAGCGGCCGGCGGGGCTCCTACAATGAGCAGTTCTTC,TRBV28,-,TRBJ2-1,-
CASSLLAISTDTQYF,TGTGCCAGCAGCTTACTAGCTATAAGTACAGATACGCAGTATTTT,TRBV7-9,-,TRBJ2-3,-
CASSSDRSLYEQYF,TGTGCCAGCAGTTCCGACAGGAGCCTCTACGAGCAGTACTTC,TRBV28,-,TRBJ2-7,-
CASSLGVYGYTF,TGTGCCAGCAGCCTCGGAGTTTATGGCTACACCTTC,TRBV28,-,TRBJ1-2,-
CASSQELGLASFGQYF,TGCGCCAGCAGCCAGGAACTGGGACTAGCGTCTTTCGGGCAGTACTTC,TRBV4-3,-,TRBJ2-7,TRBD2
CASSVGAGQETQYF,TGTGCCAGCAGCGTAGGGGCAGGGCAAGAGACCCAGTACTTC,TRBV9,-,TRBJ2-5,-
CASSYAGIQETQYF,TGTGCCAGCAGTTACGCGGGAATCCAAGAGACCCAGTACTTC,TRBV6-5,-,TRBJ2-5,-
CASSGQASPYEQYF,TGTGCCAGCAGCGGTCAAGCGAGTCCCTACGAGCAGTACTTC,TRBV9,once,TRBJ2-7,-
CAWSRQANEAFF,TGTGCCTGGAGTAGACAGGCTAATGAAGCTTTCTTT,TRBV30,once,TRBJ1-1,-
CASSFGRVGDTQYF,TGTGCCAGCAGTTTTGGCAGGGTGGGAGATACGCAGTATTTT,TRBV28,-,TRBJ2-3,-
CASSLALGGSGELFF,TGTGCCAGCAGCTTAGCCCTCGGCGGTTCCGGGGAGCTGTTTTTT,TRBV7-8,once,TRBJ2-2,-
CASSYSFGGAYNEQFF,TGTGCCAGCAGTTACTCATTCGGGGGGGCCTACAATGAGCAGTTCTTC,TRBV6-6,few,TRBJ2-1,TRBD2
CSVEWPGTDTQYF,TGCAGCGTTGAATGGCCCGGCACAGATACGCAGTATTTT,TRBV29-1,-,TRBJ2-3,-
CASSYSMGPGQPQHF,TGTGCCAGCAGTTACTCGATGGGGCCGGGTCAGCCCCAGCATTTT,TRBV6-6,few,TRBJ1-5,-
CASSSPGLAGGSMDTQYF,TGTGCCAGCAGCTCCCCAGGACTAGCGGGGGGTAGCATGGATACGCAGTATTTT,TRBV11-3,once,TRBJ2-3,TRBD2
CASSSSGGNYEQYF,TGCGCCAGCAGCTCTAGCGGGGGGAACTACGAGCAGTACTTC,TRBV5-1,few,TRBJ2-7,TRBD2
CASSDARDRYQPQHF,TGTGCCAGCAGTGACGCGCGGGACAGGTATCAGCCCCAGCATTTT,TRBV2,-,TRBJ1-5,TRBD1
CASRRDSLTSTDTQYF,TGTGCCAGCAGGCGGGACTCCCTGACTAGCACAGATACGCAGTATTTT,TRBV6-6,-,TRBJ2-3,-
CASGETRGTGELFF,TGTGCCAGCGGTGAGACTCGGGGAACCGGGGAGCTGTTTTTT,TRBV2,-,TRBJ2-2,-
CASSVGGGTRWTGELFF,TGTGCCAGCAGCGTAGGGGGTGGGACAAGGTGGACCGGGGAGCTGTTTTTT,TRBV9,-,TRBJ2-2,-
CASSLLSGRFSGANVLTF,TGTGCCAGCAGTCTGCTAAGCGGGAGGTTCTCTGGGGCCAACGTCCTGACTTTC,TRBV9,-,TRBJ2-6,TRBD2
CAGTGTFGRETQYF,TGCGCCGGAACCGGGACTTTCGGACGGGAGACCCAGTACTTC,TRBV10-1,-,TRBJ2-5,-
CASSQWTGSGGYTF,TGCGCCAGCAGCCAATGGACAGGTTCGGGCGGGTACACCTTC,TRBV5-1,-,TRBJ1-2,TRBD1
CASSPHMREVGDTQYF,TGTGCCAGCAGCCCACACATGAGGGAGGTGGGAGATACGCAGTATTTT,TRBV11-1,-,TRBJ2-3,-
CASTGTSGTDTQYF,TGTGCCAGCACCGGGACTAGCGGGACAGATACGCAGTATTTT,TRBV2,-,TRBJ2-3,TRBD2
CASSYGGGANTGELFF,TGTGCCAGCAGTTACGGAGGGGGCGCGAACACCGGGGAGCTGTTTTTT,TRBV6-6,-,TRBJ2-2,-
CASSARSAPTEAFF,TGTGCCAGCTCAGCGAGGTCGGCTCCGACTGAAGCTTTCTTT,TRBV2,-,TRBJ1-1,-
CASSTRGPYGYTF,TGTGCCAGCAGCACACGGGGTCCCTATGGCTACACCTTC,TRBV28,-,TRBJ1-2,-
CASSYLALSHEQFF,TGTGCCAGCAGTTACCTAGCCCTAAGCCATGAGCAGTTCTTC,TRBV6-5,once,TRBJ2-1,-